Included here is one TCR beta chain sequence, with context. The antigen is undetermined. The source of the sample is a study of identifying expanded T cells in peripheral blood. Points from the study as a whole: Two-week clone count variance significantly increased as total template count grew. Over about two and four weeks, about 15 and 18 clones changed, versus 1.2 between replicates.

Germline V CDR1 and CDR2: SGHKS, YYEKEE (reference sequence). The germline V and J ends were trimmed by 1 base and 0 bases, with 7 bases remaining between them. This CDR3 has 14 amino acids. The method was immunoSEQ multiplex PCR; TCRdb's version includes in-frame clones alone and lacks a portion of them. The sample has approximately 130,000 clones; over 65% are singletons. The rearrangement links TRBV5-5 to TRBJ1-1, with unresolved D. Specimen: blood. This clonotype was sampled from a person aged 18 to 70 in good health. CDR3 region: CASSLSRLNTEAFF. In DNA, the CDR3 is TGTGCCAGCAGCTTGAGCAGACTGAACACTGAAGCTTTCTTT.